These T cell receptor beta chains were read from a single sample in a study of control samples from healthy donors and cancer patients. TCRdb's copy holds only in-frame clones and misses some; the assay was immunoSEQ multiplex PCR. The sample has under 200,000 clones. What was sequenced was blood. The receptors here all came from a woman aged 30 to 39 in good health. Both conserved end residues are part of each CDR3. The D gene is left open where the match is weak.

v_gene: TRBV9
j_gene: TRBJ1-5
d_gene: .
CDR3nt: TGTGCCAGCAGCTCGGGGGACGGTAGCAATCAGCCCCAGCATTTT
CDR3aa: CASSSGDGSNQPQHF

v_gene: TRBV27
j_gene: TRBJ2-5
d_gene: .
CDR3nt: TGTGCCAGCAGTATAAGGGCAGACCAGTACCAAGAGACCCAGTACTTC
CDR3aa: CASSIRADQYQETQYF

v_gene: TRBV7-8
j_gene: TRBJ2-4
d_gene: .
CDR3nt: TGTGCCAGCAGCTTAGCGGCCAGTACCAAAAACATTCAGTACTTC
CDR3aa: CASSLAASTKNIQYF

v_gene: TRBV7-2
j_gene: TRBJ1-6
d_gene: .
CDR3nt: TGTGCCAGCAGCTTAGCCGGGTTCGGGCAGAGTAATTCACCCCTCCACTTT
CDR3aa: CASSLAGFGQSNSPLHF

v_gene: TRBV5-4
j_gene: TRBJ1-6
d_gene: .
CDR3nt: TGTGCCAGCAGCTTCTCAGGGACGGGCAATTCACCCCTCCACTTT
CDR3aa: CASSFSGTGNSPLHF

v_gene: TRBV7-9
j_gene: TRBJ2-3
d_gene: .
CDR3nt: TGTGCCAGCAGCAGAAATGATGGCGGAGACACAGATACGCAGTATTTT
CDR3aa: CASSRNDGGDTDTQYF

v_gene: TRBV19
j_gene: TRBJ1-5
d_gene: .
CDR3nt: TGTGCCAGTAGTGGGGGGGGCAATCAGCCCCAGCATTTT
CDR3aa: CASSGGGNQPQHF

v_gene: TRBV6-5
j_gene: TRBJ1-6
d_gene: .
CDR3nt: TGTGCCAGCGGGATCGACAGGCTCCATAATTCACCCCTCCACTTT
CDR3aa: CASGIDRLHNSPLHF

v_gene: TRBV15
j_gene: TRBJ1-2
d_gene: TRBD1
CDR3nt: TGTGCCACCAGCAGAGATACGGACAGGGGCCTCTATGGCTACACCTTC
CDR3aa: CATSRDTDRGLYGYTF

v_gene: TRBV5-6
j_gene: TRBJ2-5
d_gene: TRBD1
CDR3nt: TGTGCCAGCAGCGGGATGGGACAGAAAGAGACCCAGTACTTC
CDR3aa: CASSGMGQKETQYF

v_gene: TRBV5-1
j_gene: TRBJ2-2
d_gene: TRBD1
CDR3nt: TGCGCCAGCAGTTTGAGACAGGGGTCGGGCACCGGGGAGCTGTTTTTT
CDR3aa: CASSLRQGSGTGELFF

v_gene: TRBV5-6
j_gene: TRBJ1-2
d_gene: TRBD1
CDR3nt: TGTGCCAGCAGCTTGAGTGGGACAGGGGTTCATGGCTACACCTTC
CDR3aa: CASSLSGTGVHGYTF

v_gene: TRBV24-1
j_gene: TRBJ1-2
d_gene: .
CDR3nt: TGTGCCACCAGTGGCCAGGGGTTCTATGGCTACACCTTC
CDR3aa: CATSGQGFYGYTF

v_gene: TRBV5-1
j_gene: TRBJ2-7
d_gene: .
CDR3nt: TGCGCCAGCAGCTTGCGCCCGGTCGAGCAGTACTTC
CDR3aa: CASSLRPVEQYF

v_gene: TRBV7-9
j_gene: TRBJ1-1
d_gene: TRBD1
CDR3nt: TGTGCCAGCAGACCTGGACAGGGCGGGAACACTGAAGCTTTCTTT
CDR3aa: CASRPGQGGNTEAFF

v_gene: TRBV7-2
j_gene: TRBJ1-3
d_gene: .
CDR3nt: TGTGCCAGCAGCTTAGTAATCAACTCTGGAAACACCATATATTTT
CDR3aa: CASSLVINSGNTIYF

v_gene: TRBV5-8
j_gene: TRBJ1-5
d_gene: .
CDR3nt: TGTGCCAGCAGCTTACAGGGTCCCCAGCATTTT
CDR3aa: CASSLQGPQHF

v_gene: TRBV27
j_gene: TRBJ1-3
d_gene: .
CDR3nt: TGTGCCAGCAGGGCAGGAAACACCATATATTTT
CDR3aa: CASRAGNTIYF

v_gene: TRBV28
j_gene: TRBJ2-7
d_gene: .
CDR3nt: TGTGCCAGCAGTCTTGGTCTCTGGGGAGGTGGGCCCTACGAGCAGTACTTC
CDR3aa: CASSLGLWGGGPYEQYF

v_gene: TRBV6-5
j_gene: TRBJ1-4
d_gene: .
CDR3nt: TGTGCCAGCAGTTCTCGCGGGGAGATATCTAATGAAAAACTGTTTTTT
CDR3aa: CASSSRGEISNEKLFF

v_gene: TRBV28
j_gene: TRBJ1-5
d_gene: TRBD1
CDR3nt: TGTGCCAGCAGTTTAGTCGACAGGGTAAGCAATCAGCCCCAGCATTTT
CDR3aa: CASSLVDRVSNQPQHF

v_gene: TRBV18
j_gene: TRBJ1-6
d_gene: TRBD1
CDR3nt: TGTGCCAGCTCACGGGACAGGAATAATTCACCCCTCCACTTT
CDR3aa: CASSRDRNNSPLHF

v_gene: TRBV7-6
j_gene: TRBJ1-3
d_gene: TRBD1
CDR3nt: TGTGCCAGCAGCCCTGTGAGGGGGCGCGGAAACACCATATATTTT
CDR3aa: CASSPVRGRGNTIYF

v_gene: TRBV18
j_gene: TRBJ2-7
d_gene: .
CDR3nt: TGTGCCAGCTCACTGGAGAGCTCCTACGAGCAGTACTTC
CDR3aa: CASSLESSYEQYF

v_gene: TRBV23-1
j_gene: TRBJ1-2
d_gene: TRBD1
CDR3nt: TGCGCCAGCAGACAGGGGGCGAGTGGCTACACCTTC
CDR3aa: CASRQGASGYTF

v_gene: TRBV19
j_gene: TRBJ2-7
d_gene: .
CDR3nt: TGTGCCAGTAGTATGGGGGGACGGTCGAGCTCCTACGAGCAGTACTTC
CDR3aa: CASSMGGRSSSYEQYF

v_gene: TRBV7-9
j_gene: TRBJ2-1
d_gene: .
CDR3nt: TGTGCCAGCAGCTGGCCGGGGGCGGGGAATGAGCAGTTCTTC
CDR3aa: CASSWPGAGNEQFF

v_gene: TRBV28
j_gene: TRBJ2-2
d_gene: .
CDR3nt: TGTGCCAGCAGTGGCGAGGGGGGGAACACCGGGGAGCTGTTTTTT
CDR3aa: CASSGEGGNTGELFF

v_gene: TRBV7-3
j_gene: TRBJ1-2
d_gene: TRBD1
CDR3nt: TGTGCCAGCAGCACCTACAGGGGGCATGGCTACACCTTC
CDR3aa: CASSTYRGHGYTF

v_gene: TRBV19
j_gene: TRBJ1-2
d_gene: .
CDR3nt: TGTGCCAGCTCCCCGGCGACCGTTTATGGCTACACCTTC
CDR3aa: CASSPATVYGYTF

v_gene: TRBV18
j_gene: TRBJ2-5
d_gene: .
CDR3nt: TGTGCCAGCTCACCACCCACAGGGCGAATTAAAGAGACCCAGTACTTC
CDR3aa: CASSPPTGRIKETQYF

v_gene: TRBV11-3
j_gene: TRBJ2-1
d_gene: TRBD2
CDR3nt: TGTGTCAGCAGCTCAACCGGGACTAGCGGGGGGCGGGAGTTCTTC
CDR3aa: CVSSSTGTSGGREFF

v_gene: TRBV6-5
j_gene: TRBJ1-2
d_gene: .
CDR3nt: TGTGCCAGCAGTCTAACAGGTCTCGCTAACTATGGCTACACCTTC
CDR3aa: CASSLTGLANYGYTF